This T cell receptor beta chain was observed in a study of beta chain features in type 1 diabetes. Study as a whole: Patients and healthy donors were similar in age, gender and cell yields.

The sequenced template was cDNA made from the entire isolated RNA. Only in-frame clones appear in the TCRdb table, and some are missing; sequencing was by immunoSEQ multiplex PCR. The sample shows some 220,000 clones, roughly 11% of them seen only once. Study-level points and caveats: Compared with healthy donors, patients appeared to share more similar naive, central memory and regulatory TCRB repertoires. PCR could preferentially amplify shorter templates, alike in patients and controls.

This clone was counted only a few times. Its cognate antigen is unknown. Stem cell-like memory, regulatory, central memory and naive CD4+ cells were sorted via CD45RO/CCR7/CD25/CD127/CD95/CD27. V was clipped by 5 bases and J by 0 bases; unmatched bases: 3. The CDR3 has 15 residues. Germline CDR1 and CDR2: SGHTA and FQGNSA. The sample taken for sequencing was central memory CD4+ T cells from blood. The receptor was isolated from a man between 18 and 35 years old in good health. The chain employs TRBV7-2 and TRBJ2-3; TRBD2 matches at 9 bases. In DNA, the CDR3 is TGTGCCAGCAGCAGGACTAGCGTTAGCACAGATACGCAGTATTTT. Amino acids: CASSRTSVSTDTQYF. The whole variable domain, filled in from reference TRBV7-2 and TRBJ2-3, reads GAGVSQSPSNKVTEKGKDVELRCDPISGHTALYWYRQSLGQGLEFLIYFQGNSAPDKSGLPSDRFSAERTGGSVSTLTIQRTQQEDSAVYLCASSRTSVSTDTQYFGPGTRLTVL.